This TCR beta chain originates from a study of T cell repertoires in cytomegalovirus infection. The CDR3 loop spans 15 amino acids. CDR1 and CDR2 from the germline V gene are LNHDA and SQIVND (reference sequence). As to this clonotype: The germline gene is not matched at one end of the junction; a read error may be the cause.

MiXCR, applied by TCRdb to the reads, yields one record per CDR3 protein. The repertoire consists of 150,000 to 200,000 distinct CDR3 sequences, with about 28% occurring once and the leading ten covering under 35%. Sequencing was carried out using PBMCs. The origin of this receptor is a human donor in good health (CMV status not recorded). Some clones in this sample may be carry-over from other donors' samples. V and J are TRBV19 and TRBJ1-2; TRBD1 agrees at 8 bases. This CDR3 reads CASTPRDRLNSGYTF. The CDR3 DNA sequence: TGTGCCAGTACTCCCCGGGACAGGCTTAACTCTGGCTACACCTTC.